These 25 T cell receptor beta chains originate from one sample sequenced in a study of blood T cells in healthy people across ages. A sample-barcoded 5' primer and a J-beta primer mix were used in a second PCR of about 7 to 12 cycles. TCRdb processed the 5' RACE reads anew with MiXCR; each CDR3 protein has one entry. This table has around 1,500,000 distinct CDR3 sequences, 40% to 50% appearing once. The sample was blood. The source is a woman under 30 in good health.

The chain couples TRBV6-6 to TRBJ2-2, with D possibly matching TRBD2 (6 bases). This CDR3 comprises 15 residues. V was trimmed by 4 bases and J by 6 bases, leaving 15 bases between them. Germline V gene lookup returns CDR1 MNHNY and CDR2 SVGAGI (reference sequence). CDR3 sequence: CASSSPGPGAGELFF. Written as DNA, the CDR3 is TGTGCCAGCAGTTCCCCCGGGCCGGGGGCCGGGGAGCTGTTTTTT.

The chain combines TRBV7-8 with TRBJ1-2; perhaps TRBD1 as D (6 bases). Germline values: CDR1 SGHVS, CDR2 FQNEAQ. The V end lost 2 bases, the J end lost 5 bases, and 15 bases lay between the germline ends. The CDR3 is 15 amino acids. Written as DNA, the CDR3 is TGTGCCAGCAGCTTAAATGTGGGGGGCTCTTATGGCTACACCTTC. It specifies CASSLNVGGSYGYTF.

The chain combines TRBV7-9 with TRBJ2-3; D is perhaps TRBD1 (6 bases). Trimming took off 5 bases at V and 0 bases at J, with 18 bases between the two ends. CDR1 is SEHNR, CDR2 FQNEAQ, per germline (reference sequence). This CDR3 has 17 amino acids. CDR3 amino acids: CASSPPWATGSTDTQYF. The CDR3 nucleotides are TGTGCCAGCAGCCCACCCTGGGCGACAGGCAGCACAGATACGCAGTATTTT.

This clonotype has just a few counts. The rearrangement joins TRBV10-3 to TRBJ2-1, with 9 positions matching TRBD2. The CDR3 is made up of 13 amino acids. CDR1 and CDR2 (germline): ENHRY, SYGVKD. J gave up 15 bases and V 2 bases, and 8 bases lay outside the gene matches. Here the CDR3 reads CAISEGKREAWFF. DNA of the CDR3: TGTGCCATCAGTGAGGGGAAGCGGGAGGCTTGGTTCTTC.

A few counts support this clonotype. This sequence joins TRBV12-3 or TRBV12-4 and TRBJ2-3, with unresolved D. The ends were cut back, 1 base at V and 10 bases at J, with 3 bases in the middle. The CDR3 consists of 10 residues. DNA of the CDR3: TGTGCCAGCAGTTTAGGTGCGCAGTATTTT. As protein: CASSLGAQYF.

Concerning this clonotype itself: Its ends do not fully match the called genes, so a read error is possible. The V gene is TRBV12-3 or TRBV12-4, the J gene TRBJ2-6; D is possibly TRBD1 or TRBD2 (5 bases each). CDR3 size: 15 residues. This chain's CDR3 is CASSNPGSGANILTF. The CDR3 nucleotides are TGTGCCAGCAGCAATCCGGGGTCTGGGGCCAACATCCTGACTTTC.

The chain couples TRBV7-9 to TRBJ1-1, with unresolved D. There are 12 residues in the CDR3. The V gene lost 3 bases and the J gene lost 6 bases, with 8 bases spanning the gap. Germline CDR1 reads SEHNR; CDR2 reads FQNEAQ (reference sequence). The CDR3 sequence: CASSFYVPEAFF. The DNA for the CDR3 is TGTGCCAGCAGCTTTTACGTCCCTGAAGCTTTCTTT. The full variable domain, with the rest looked up from reference TRBV7-9 and TRBJ1-1, is DTGVSQNPRHKITKRGQNVTFRCDPISEHNRLYWYRQTLGQGPEFLTYFQNEAQLEKSRLLSDRFSAERPKGSFSTLEIQRTEQGDSAMYLCASSFYVPEAFFGQGTRLTVV.

Only a few counts were recorded for this clonotype. V gene TRBV25-1 combines with J gene TRBJ1-6; D is possibly TRBD1 (5 bases). V lost 0 bases and J 7 bases, leaving 19 bases between the germline ends. The CDR3 is made up of 18 amino acids. Germline V gene sequence: CDR1 MGHDK, CDR2 SYGVNS. DNA of the CDR3: TGTGCCAGCAGTGAATATGGGTCAGGTTTTGAGGGGAATTCACCCCTCCACTTT. It codes for CASSEYGSGFEGNSPLHF.

The chain is built from TRBV3-1 and TRBJ2-7; D possibly corresponds to TRBD2 (5 bases). V was clipped by 4 bases and J by 3 bases, with 25 bases between them. Germline V gives CDR1 LGHDT, CDR2 YNNKEL (reference sequence). This CDR3 region has 18 residues. The CDR3, as DNA: TGTGCCAGCAGCCCACTCGGCGGGCAGGCGATACCTCGCTACGAGCAGTACTTC. Translated: CASSPLGGQAIPRYEQYF.

This clonotype has just one count. The V call is TRBV28, the J call TRBJ2-3, with 10 bases lining up with TRBD1. Per germline, CDR1 MDHEN and CDR2 SYDVKM. This CDR3 contains 15 residues. V shed 4 bases and J 5 bases; nucleotides not matched to a gene: 6. The CDR3 bases are TGTGCCAGCAGTTCTCCGGGACAGGGGAGAGATACGCAGTATTTT. As protein: CASSSPGQGRDTQYF. The whole variable domain, remainder taken from reference TRBV28 and TRBJ2-3, is DVKVTQSSRYLVKRTGEKVFLECVQDMDHENMFWYRQDPGLGLRLIYFSYDVKMKEKGDIPEGYSVSREKKERFSLILESASTNQTSMYLCASSSPGQGRDTQYFGPGTRLTVL.

This chain connects TRBV6-1 to TRBJ2-5; D might be TRBD2 (6 bases). Trimming removed 10 bases at V and 3 bases at J, with 12 bases between. CDR1 and CDR2 (germline): MNHNS, SASEGT. The CDR3 is 12 amino acids. CDR3 amino acids: CATRRGEETQYF. Here the CDR3 DNA reads TGTGCCACGAGGCGGGGAGAAGAGACCCAGTACTTC.

This clonotype was seen only a few times. The gene calls are TRBV7-2 and TRBJ1-4, with 11 nucleotides matching TRBD1. V lost 6 bases, J lost 8 bases, and 11 bases stayed unmatched. This CDR3 region has 16 residues. The germline gives CDR1 SGHTA, CDR2 FQGNSA. CDR3 nucleotide sequence: TGTGCCAGCAGTCGACAGACCGGGACAGGGGGGGAAAAACTGTTTTTT. Translated: CASSRQTGTGGEKLFF.

This clonotype has a handful of counts. The J gene is TRBJ1-1, the V gene TRBV20-1, with unresolved D. Germline V gene sequence: CDR1 DFQATT, CDR2 SNEGSKA (reference sequence). The V and J ends lost 0 bases and 5 bases respectively, with 10 bases between them. The CDR3 is 13 residues long. CDR3 region: CSARESPGTEAFF. The CDR3 DNA reads as TGCAGTGCTAGAGAGAGTCCGGGGACTGAAGCTTTCTTT.

This chain connects TRBV4-1 to TRBJ1-2; D uncertain. Germline values: CDR1 MGHRA, CDR2 YSYEKL. This CDR3 is 16 amino acids long. Trimming pared 4 bases from V and 0 bases from J, leaving 15 bases between. For the CDR3, the DNA is TGCGCCAGCAGCCCCGCTGGGAGTAGCTCTAACTATGGCTACACCTTC. Protein sequence: CASSPAGSSSNYGYTF.

The chain is built from TRBV9 and TRBJ2-7; 11 bases align to TRBD2. Trimming cost V 0 bases and J 2 bases; bases outside gene matches: 4. The CDR3 loop spans 16 amino acids. The germline CDR1 and CDR2 sequences are SGDLS and YYNGEE. Written as DNA, the CDR3 is TGTGCCAGCAGCGTAGGGGCTAGCGGGGGGACCTACGAGCAGTACTTC. Translating gives CASSVGASGGTYEQYF.

The CDR3 DNA reads as TGTGCCAGCAGCCCCCGGGACAGGAAGGGTGGAGAGACCCAGTACTTC. It translates to CASSPRDRKGGETQYF. V usage is TRBV3-1 and J usage is TRBJ2-7; 8 bases line up with TRBD1. The DNA matches TRBJ2-5 better at its end, which makes the J call doubtful. Germline V gene lookup returns CDR1 LGHDT and CDR2 YNNKEL (reference sequence). The CDR3 spans 16 residues.

V gene TRBV6-6 combines with J gene TRBJ2-7, with a possible D match to TRBD2 (5 bases). The DNA end favors TRBJ2-5, so the J call may be wrong. This CDR3 contains 15 residues. Germline CDR1 and CDR2: MNHNY and SVGAGI (reference sequence). CDR3 DNA: TGTGCCAGCAGTTACTCGCGAAACCCGGGGGAGACCCAGTACTTC. Its protein is CASSYSRNPGETQYF.

The chain couples TRBV5-1 to TRBJ1-1, with TRBD1 identical over 11 bases. CDR3 size: 16 residues. Germline assignment: CDR1 SGHRS and CDR2 YFSETQ. With 4 bases clipped from V and 5 bases from J, the junction kept 10 bases outside the gene matches. The CDR3 here is CASSTYWTGGTTEAFF. The CDR3 DNA reads as TGCGCCAGCAGCACCTACTGGACAGGGGGCACGACTGAAGCTTTCTTT.

The chain has TRBV10-3 and TRBJ2-7; D is perhaps TRBD2 (6 bases). CDR1 is ENHRY, CDR2 SYGVKD, per germline. CDR3 size: 16 residues. Trimming took off 6 bases at V and 0 bases at J, with 18 bases between the two ends. Here the CDR3 DNA reads TGTGCCATCAGGCGGGATACTGGAGAGATCTCCTACGAGCAGTACTTC. This codes for CAIRRDTGEISYEQYF.

This clonotype was found once. Given a much more abundant clone one base away, this may be a read error. J is TRBJ2-7 and V is TRBV4-1; 9 positions agree with TRBD2. The trim removed 5 bases at V and 3 bases at J, leaving 8 bases unmatched. Germline V CDR1 and CDR2: MGHRA, YSYEKL. CDR3 length: 15 amino acids. CDR3 region: CASSSKRAGGYEQYF. The CDR3 region has the DNA TGCGCCAGCAGCTCAAAGCGAGCGGGAGGCTACGAGCAGTACTTC.

This clonotype was detected a few times. The CDR3 loop is CASSGRVRSGYTF. CDR3 in DNA: TGTGCCAGCAGCGGACGGGTGAGGAGCGGCTACACCTTC. The chain couples TRBV25-1 to TRBJ1-2; D not resolved. The CDR3 contains 13 residues. The germline CDR1 and CDR2 sequences are MGHDK and SYGVNS. V lost 6 bases to trimming and J lost 8 bases, with 16 bases between them.

V gene TRBV20-1 combines with J gene TRBJ2-5, with D maybe TRBD2 (5 bases). V gave up 3 bases and J gave up 5 bases, with 16 bases separating them. The CDR3 spans 14 residues. Germline V gives CDR1 DFQATT, CDR2 SNEGSKA (reference sequence). Here the CDR3 reads CSARELGSTETQYF. The DNA for the CDR3 is TGCAGTGCTAGGGAACTAGGGTCCACGGAGACCCAGTACTTC.

The V call is TRBV18, the J call TRBJ2-7; the D gene is possibly TRBD2 (5 bases). The CDR3 sequence is 13 residues long. CDR1 and CDR2 (germline): KGHSH, LQKENI. V dropped 5 bases and J dropped 0 bases, with 8 bases sitting between them. CDR3: CASSTRNSYEQYF. Here the CDR3 DNA reads TGTGCCAGCTCAACTAGGAACTCCTACGAGCAGTACTTC.

This clonotype was picked up a small number of times. The J gene is TRBJ2-1, the V gene TRBV27, with 9 bases matching TRBD1. V lost 5 bases, J lost 10 bases, and 6 bases stayed unmatched. The CDR3 is 13 residues long. The germline V gene encodes CDR1 MNHEY and CDR2 SMNVEV (reference sequence). The CDR3 is CASSPKTGGEQFF. The CDR3 DNA is TGTGCCAGCAGTCCCAAGACAGGGGGGGAGCAGTTCTTC.

This chain uses TRBV6-1 with TRBJ2-3; D is undetermined. Trimming removed 2 bases from V and 1 base from J, with 13 bases in between. The CDR3 loop spans 16 amino acids. The germline gives CDR1 MNHNS, CDR2 SASEGT. CDR3 sequence: CASSEPTRTGTDTQYF. DNA of the CDR3: TGTGCCAGCAGTGAACCAACCCGGACGGGCACAGATACGCAGTATTTT.